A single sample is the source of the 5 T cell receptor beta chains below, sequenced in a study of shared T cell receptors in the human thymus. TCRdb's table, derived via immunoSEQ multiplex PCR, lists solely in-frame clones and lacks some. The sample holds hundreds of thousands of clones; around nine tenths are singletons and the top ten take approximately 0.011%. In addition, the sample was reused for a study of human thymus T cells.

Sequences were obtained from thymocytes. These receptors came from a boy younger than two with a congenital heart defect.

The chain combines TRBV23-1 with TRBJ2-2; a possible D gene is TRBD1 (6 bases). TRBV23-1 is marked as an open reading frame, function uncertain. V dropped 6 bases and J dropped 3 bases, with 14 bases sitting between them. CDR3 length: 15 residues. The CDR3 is CASSPQGTDTGELFF. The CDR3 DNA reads TGCGCCAGCAGCCCTCAGGGGACGGACACCGGGGAGCTGTTTTTT.

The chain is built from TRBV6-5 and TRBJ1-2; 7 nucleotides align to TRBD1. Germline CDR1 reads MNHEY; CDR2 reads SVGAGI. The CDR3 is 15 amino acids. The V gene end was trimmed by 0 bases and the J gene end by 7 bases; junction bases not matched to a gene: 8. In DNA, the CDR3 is TGTGCCAGCAGTTACTCGGGCCAAGGGGGCGGTGGCTACACCTTC. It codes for CASSYSGQGGGGYTF.

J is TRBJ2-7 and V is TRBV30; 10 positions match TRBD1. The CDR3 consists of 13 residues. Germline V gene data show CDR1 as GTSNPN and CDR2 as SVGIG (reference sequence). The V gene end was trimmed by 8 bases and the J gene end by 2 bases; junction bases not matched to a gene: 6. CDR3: CARGQGSPYEQYF. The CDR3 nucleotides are TGTGCCAGGGGACAGGGGTCCCCCTACGAGCAGTACTTC.

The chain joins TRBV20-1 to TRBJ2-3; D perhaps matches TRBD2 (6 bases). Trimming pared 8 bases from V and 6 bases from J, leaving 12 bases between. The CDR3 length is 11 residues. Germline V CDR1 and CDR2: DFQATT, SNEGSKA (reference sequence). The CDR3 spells CSLTREDTQYF. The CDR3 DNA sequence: TGCAGTCTGACCCGGGAGGATACGCAGTATTTT.

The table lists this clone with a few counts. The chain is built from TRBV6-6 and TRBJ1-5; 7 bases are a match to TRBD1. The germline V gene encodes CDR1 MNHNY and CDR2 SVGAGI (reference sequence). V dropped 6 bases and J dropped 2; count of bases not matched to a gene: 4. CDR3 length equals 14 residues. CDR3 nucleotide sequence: TGTGCCAGCAGCCGCGGGACAGGCAATCAGCCCCAGCATTTT. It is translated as CASSRGTGNQPQHF.